By sample fraction, the clone carrying this TCR beta chain is medium-sized. This entry comes from a study of CD4 and CD8 cells across lung adenocarcinoma regions. Samples came from patients with localized non-small cell lung adenocarcinoma. Per germline, CDR1 SGHNT and CDR2 YENEEA. This CDR3 comprises 16 residues. The junction had 16 bases not matched to a gene; V was cut back by 5 bases and J by 9 bases. TCRdb re-derived calls from the PCR reads in MiXCR, one entry per CDR3 protein. Among 15,000 or so distinct CDR3 sequences listed, roughly 45% were seen once. The TCR originated in a male donor with lung adenocarcinoma. The CD4 and CD8 labels of this study may be unreliable. The sample comprised CD4+ T cells from the center of a lung tumor. The chain uses TRBV11-3 and TRBJ2-1; 7 nucleotides match TRBD2. The CDR3 spells CASSPRGRGGPPEQFF. Here the CDR3 DNA reads TGTGCCAGCAGCCCCCGTGGTCGGGGAGGGCCTCCTGAGCAGTTCTTC.